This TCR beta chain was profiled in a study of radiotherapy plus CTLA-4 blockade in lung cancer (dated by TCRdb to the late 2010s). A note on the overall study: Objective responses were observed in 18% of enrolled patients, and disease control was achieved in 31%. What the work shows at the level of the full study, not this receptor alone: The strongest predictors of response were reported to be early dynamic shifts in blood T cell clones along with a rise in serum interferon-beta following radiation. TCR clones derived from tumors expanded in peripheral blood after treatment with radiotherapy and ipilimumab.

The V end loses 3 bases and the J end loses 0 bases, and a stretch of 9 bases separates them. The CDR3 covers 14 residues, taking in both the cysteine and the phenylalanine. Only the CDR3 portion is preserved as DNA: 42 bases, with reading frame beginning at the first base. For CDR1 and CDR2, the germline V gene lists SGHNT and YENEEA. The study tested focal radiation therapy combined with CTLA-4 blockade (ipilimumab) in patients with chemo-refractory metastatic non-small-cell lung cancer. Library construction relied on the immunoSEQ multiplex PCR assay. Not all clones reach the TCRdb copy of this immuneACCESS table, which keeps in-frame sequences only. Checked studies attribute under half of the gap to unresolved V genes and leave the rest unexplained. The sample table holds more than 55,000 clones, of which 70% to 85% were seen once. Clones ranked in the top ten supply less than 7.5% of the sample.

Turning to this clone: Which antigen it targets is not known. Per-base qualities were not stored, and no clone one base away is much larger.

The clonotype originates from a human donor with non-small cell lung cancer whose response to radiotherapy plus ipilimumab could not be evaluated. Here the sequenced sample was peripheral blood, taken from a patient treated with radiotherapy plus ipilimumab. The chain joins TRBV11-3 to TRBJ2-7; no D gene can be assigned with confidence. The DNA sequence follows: TGTGCCAGCAGCTTCGAGAGGCACTCCTACGAGCAGTACTTC. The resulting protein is CASSFERHSYEQYF.